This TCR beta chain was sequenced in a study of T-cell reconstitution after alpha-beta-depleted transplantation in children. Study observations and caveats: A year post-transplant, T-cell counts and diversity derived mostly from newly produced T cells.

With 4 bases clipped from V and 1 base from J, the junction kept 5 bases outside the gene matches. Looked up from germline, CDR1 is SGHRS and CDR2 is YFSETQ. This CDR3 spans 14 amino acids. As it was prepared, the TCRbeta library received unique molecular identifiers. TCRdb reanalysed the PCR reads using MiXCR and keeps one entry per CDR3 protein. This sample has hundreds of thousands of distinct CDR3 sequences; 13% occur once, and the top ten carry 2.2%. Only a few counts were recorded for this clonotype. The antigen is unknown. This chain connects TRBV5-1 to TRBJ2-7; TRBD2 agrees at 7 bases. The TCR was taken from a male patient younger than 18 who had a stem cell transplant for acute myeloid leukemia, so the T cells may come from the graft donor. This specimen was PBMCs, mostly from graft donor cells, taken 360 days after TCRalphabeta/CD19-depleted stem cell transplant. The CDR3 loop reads CASSPRTRSYEQYF. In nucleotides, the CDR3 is TGCGCCAGCAGCCCCCGGACTAGATCCTACGAGCAGTACTTC.